This T cell receptor (beta chain) was found in a study of vaccination effects on CD4 cells after COVID-19. Study summary: Of the BNT162b2 and mRNA-1273 vaccines, participants received two doses of one or the other. Study conclusions and caveats: Among infection- and vaccine-induced clones, marked clonal contraction occurred late after vaccination.

To note about this clone: The target antigen is unknown.

Viral peptide pool expansion of antigen-specific CD4+ T cells preceded sequencing in the ViraFEST assay. When ten to eleven days of culture had elapsed, CD4+ T cells were isolated. SARS-CoV-2 infected the person between March and December 2020, as confirmed by PCR. Cultures got half-medium changes with IL-2 on days 3 and 7. Looked up from germline, CDR1 is DFQATT and CDR2 is SNEGSKA (reference sequence). This CDR3 is 12 amino acids long. V lost 3 bases and J 2 bases, leaving 7 bases between the germline ends. Using immunoSEQ multiplex PCR, the repertoire was profiled, and TCRdb retains in-frame clones only, with some absent. The data hold 20,000 to 30,000 clones, with roughly 71% observed a single time.

The chain uses TRBV20-1 and TRBJ1-2; D remains ambiguous. The sequence was collected from a human donor who had a prior SARS-CoV-2 infection. The sample was CD4+ T cells from PBMCs cultured with SARS-CoV-2 spike peptides, taken before COVID-19 vaccination. CDR3 region: CSASPRNYGYTF. CDR3 nucleotide sequence: TGCAGTGCTAGTCCGAGGAACTATGGCTACACCTTC.